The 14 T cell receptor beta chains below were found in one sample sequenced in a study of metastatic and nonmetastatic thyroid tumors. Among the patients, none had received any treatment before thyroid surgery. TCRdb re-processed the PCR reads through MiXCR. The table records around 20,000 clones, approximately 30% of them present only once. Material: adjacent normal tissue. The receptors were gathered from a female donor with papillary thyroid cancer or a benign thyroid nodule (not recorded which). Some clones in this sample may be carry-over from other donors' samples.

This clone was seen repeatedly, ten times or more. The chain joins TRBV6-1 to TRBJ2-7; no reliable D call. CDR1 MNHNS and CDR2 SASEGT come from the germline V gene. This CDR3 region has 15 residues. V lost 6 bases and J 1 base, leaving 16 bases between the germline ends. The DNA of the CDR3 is TGTGCCAGCAGCTCCCCGGGTGATCCTTCCTACGAGCAGTACTTC. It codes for CASSSPGDPSYEQYF.

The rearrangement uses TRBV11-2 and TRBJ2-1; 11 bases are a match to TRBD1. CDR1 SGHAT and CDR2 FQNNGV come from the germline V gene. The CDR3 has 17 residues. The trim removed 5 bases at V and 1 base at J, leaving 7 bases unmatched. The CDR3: CASSARDRGRSYNEQFF. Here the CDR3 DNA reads TGTGCCAGCAGCGCCCGGGACAGGGGGAGGTCCTACAATGAGCAGTTCTTC.

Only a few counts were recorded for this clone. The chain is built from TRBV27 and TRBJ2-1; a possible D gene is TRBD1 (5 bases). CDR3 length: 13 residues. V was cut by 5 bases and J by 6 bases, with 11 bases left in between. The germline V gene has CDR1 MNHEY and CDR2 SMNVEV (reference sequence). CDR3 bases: TGTGCCAGCAGTAGGCAGGGCCCCAATGAGCAGTTCTTC. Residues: CASSRQGPNEQFF.

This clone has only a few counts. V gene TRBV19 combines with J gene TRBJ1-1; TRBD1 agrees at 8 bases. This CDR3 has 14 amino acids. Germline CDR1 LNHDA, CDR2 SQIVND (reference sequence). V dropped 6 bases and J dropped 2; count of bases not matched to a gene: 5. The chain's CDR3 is CASRNRGANTEAFF. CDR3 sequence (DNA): TGTGCCAGTAGAAACAGGGGGGCCAACACTGAAGCTTTCTTT.

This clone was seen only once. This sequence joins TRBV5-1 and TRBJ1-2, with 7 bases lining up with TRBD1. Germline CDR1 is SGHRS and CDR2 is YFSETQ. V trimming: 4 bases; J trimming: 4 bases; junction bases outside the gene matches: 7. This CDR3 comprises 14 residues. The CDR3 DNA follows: TGCGCCAGCAGCCCGGGGACAGCCGTCTATGGCTACACCTTC. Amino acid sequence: CASSPGTAVYGYTF.

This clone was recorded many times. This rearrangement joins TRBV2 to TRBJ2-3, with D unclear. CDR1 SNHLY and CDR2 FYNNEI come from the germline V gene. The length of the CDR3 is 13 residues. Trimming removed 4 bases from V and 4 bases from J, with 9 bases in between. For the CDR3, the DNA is TGTGCCAGCAGTGGCCCTGGGGCAGATACGCAGTATTTT. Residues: CASSGPGADTQYF.

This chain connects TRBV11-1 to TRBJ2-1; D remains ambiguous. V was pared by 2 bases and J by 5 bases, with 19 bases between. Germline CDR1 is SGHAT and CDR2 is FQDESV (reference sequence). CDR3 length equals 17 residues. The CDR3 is CASSLRGGVTGDNEQFF. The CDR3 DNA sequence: TGTGCCAGCAGCTTAAGAGGCGGCGTTACTGGCGACAATGAGCAGTTCTTC.

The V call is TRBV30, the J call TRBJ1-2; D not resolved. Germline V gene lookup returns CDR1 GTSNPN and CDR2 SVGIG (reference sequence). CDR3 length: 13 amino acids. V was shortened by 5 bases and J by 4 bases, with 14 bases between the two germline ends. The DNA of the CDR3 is TGTGCCTGGCGGGGAGGGAGTTCCTATGGCTACACCTTC. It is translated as CAWRGGSSYGYTF.

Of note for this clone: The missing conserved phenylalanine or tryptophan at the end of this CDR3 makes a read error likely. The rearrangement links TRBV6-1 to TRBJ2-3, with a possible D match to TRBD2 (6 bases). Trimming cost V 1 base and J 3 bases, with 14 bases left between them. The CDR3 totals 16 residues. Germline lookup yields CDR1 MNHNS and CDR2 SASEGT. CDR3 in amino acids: CASSEGGTSGTDTQYS. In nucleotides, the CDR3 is TGTGCCAGCAGTGAAGGCGGGACCAGCGGGACAGATACGCAGTATTCT.

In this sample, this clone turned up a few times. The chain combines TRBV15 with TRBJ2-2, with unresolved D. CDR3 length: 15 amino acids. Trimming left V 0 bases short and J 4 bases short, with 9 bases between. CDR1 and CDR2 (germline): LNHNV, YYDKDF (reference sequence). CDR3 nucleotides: TGTGCCACCAGCAGAGAAACCGTTGGCACCGGGGAGCTGTTTTTT. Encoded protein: CATSRETVGTGELFF.

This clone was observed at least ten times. The CDR3 loop reads CASSLYRNTEAFF. The CDR3 bases are TGTGCCAGCAGCTTGTATAGGAACACTGAAGCTTTCTTT. The V gene is TRBV5-6, the J gene TRBJ1-1; D not resolved. Germline V lookup: CDR1 SGHDT, CDR2 YYEEEE. CDR3 size: 13 residues. The V end lost 1 base, the J end lost 1 base, and 5 bases lay between the germline ends.

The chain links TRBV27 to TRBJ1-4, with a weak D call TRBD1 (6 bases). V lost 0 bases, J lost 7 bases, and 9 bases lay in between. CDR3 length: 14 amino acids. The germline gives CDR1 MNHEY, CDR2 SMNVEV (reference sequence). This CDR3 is CASSLSGGVEKLFF. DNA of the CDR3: TGTGCCAGCAGTTTATCCGGGGGCGTTGAAAAACTGTTTTTT.

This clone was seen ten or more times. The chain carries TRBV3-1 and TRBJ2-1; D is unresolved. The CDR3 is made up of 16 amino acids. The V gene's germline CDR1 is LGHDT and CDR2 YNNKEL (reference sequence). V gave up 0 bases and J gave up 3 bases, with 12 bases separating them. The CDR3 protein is CASSQDDPGRYNEQFF. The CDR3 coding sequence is TGTGCCAGCAGCCAAGATGATCCGGGCCGCTACAATGAGCAGTTCTTC.

CDR3 in DNA: TGTGCCAGCAGTTTATCCGGGGCTAATTCACCCCTCCACTTT. Translated, it gives CASSLSGANSPLHF. The V call is TRBV12-3 or TRBV12-4, the J call TRBJ1-6, with D tentatively TRBD1 (5 bases). The CDR3 length is 14 residues. The V gene lost 2 bases and the J gene lost 6 bases, with 8 bases spanning the gap.